This record looks at one T cell receptor (beta chain) sequence and its context. Its matching antigen is unknown. Extractions gave at least 5.5 micrograms of total RNA per sample. The sample originates from a study of blood T cells in healthy people across ages. Alongside a J-beta primer mix, a sample-barcoded 5' primer served in a second PCR lasting about 6 to 12 cycles. Each CDR3 protein gets one entry after TCRdb re-called the 5' RACE reads with MiXCR. The sample has fewer than 700,000 distinct CDR3 sequences, less than 60% seen once. CDR3 size: 15 residues. Germline CDR1 SGHKS, CDR2 YYEKEE (reference sequence). V lost 0 bases to trimming and J lost 3 bases; unmatched junction nucleotides: 2. General study points: Long-lived donors had more naive CD4+ cells and higher diversity than aged donors.

The chain uses TRBV5-5 and TRBJ2-1; 8 positions match TRBD1. The sequenced material came from blood. The sequence was collected from a man aged 80 or over in good health. The CDR3 bases are TGTGCCAGCAGCTTGGACAGGGGGGACTACAATGAGCAGTTCTTC. This codes for CASSLDRGDYNEQFF.